These 7 T cell receptor beta chains were all obtained from the same sample, sequenced in a study of blood T cell repertoires in COVID-19. Data came from immunoSEQ multiplex PCR; TCRdb stores just in-frame clones and leaves some out. This sample has 140,000 or so clones, with 70% to 90% found just once. Source material: peripheral blood. These receptors all come from a man between 65 and 80 years old with acute or convalescent COVID-19.

This chain uses TRBV7-9 with TRBJ1-5; 10 nucleotides agree with TRBD1. From germline, CDR1 is SEHNR and CDR2 FQNEAQ (reference sequence). The V segment lost 3 bases and the J segment 6 bases; nucleotides outside the gene matches: 5. The CDR3 covers 15 residues. The CDR3 spells CASSFGQGVTQPQHF. DNA for the CDR3: TGTGCCAGCAGCTTCGGACAGGGGGTAACTCAGCCCCAGCATTTT. The complete variable domain, with remaining parts taken from reference TRBV7-9 and TRBJ1-5, reads DTGVSQNPRHKITKRGQNVTFRCDPISEHNRLYWYRQTLGQGPEFLTYFQNEAQLEKSRLLSDRFSAERPKGSFSTLEIQRTEQGDSAMYLCASSFGQGVTQPQHFGDGTRLSIL.

This rearrangement joins TRBV7-3 to TRBJ2-7; tentatively, D is TRBD2 (7 bases). Germline values: CDR1 SGHTA, CDR2 FQGTGA. V was trimmed by 0 bases and J by 5 bases, leaving 14 bases between them. This CDR3 region has 15 residues. CDR3 bases: TGTGCCAGCAGCTTAACGTGGGGGGGCGGCCACGAGCAGTACTTC. This translates into CASSLTWGGGHEQYF.

The chain is built from TRBV28 and TRBJ1-5, with TRBD1 identical over 10 bases. Germline V gene data show CDR1 as MDHEN and CDR2 as SYDVKM. The CDR3 has 16 residues. With 7 bases clipped from V and 7 bases from J, the junction kept 13 bases outside the gene matches. CDR3 region: CASTQIRTGGSQPQHF. CDR3 bases: TGTGCCAGCACCCAAATTCGGACAGGGGGATCCCAGCCCCAGCATTTT.

The chain carries TRBV30 and TRBJ2-1; 11 bases match TRBD2. Germline assignment: CDR1 GTSNPN and CDR2 SVGIG (reference sequence). The CDR3 runs 17 residues. Trimming cost V 2 bases and J 10 bases; bases outside gene matches: 16. In DNA form, the CDR3 reads TGTGCCTGGAGTAAATTCTTAGTCGTAGCGGGAGGGGGCGAGCAGTTCTTC. Residues: CAWSKFLVVAGGGEQFF.

This chain connects TRBV3-1 (or the pseudogene TRBV3-2) to TRBJ2-1; TRBD2 is a possible D gene (6 bases). V lost 0 bases and J lost 4, with 7 bases in between. This CDR3 spans 14 amino acids. Germline lookup yields CDR1 LGHDT and CDR2 YNNKEL (reference sequence). For the CDR3, the DNA is TGTGCCAGCAGCCAAGAGGGGGGTTACAATGAGCAGTTCTTC. This codes for CASSQEGGYNEQFF.

The chain employs TRBV27 and TRBJ2-5; D not certain. The V gene's germline CDR1 is MNHEY and CDR2 SMNVEV (reference sequence). The length of the CDR3 is 13 residues. V lost 4 bases and J lost 3, with 9 bases in between. The CDR3 loop reads CASSSADKETQYF. DNA of the CDR3: TGTGCCAGCAGTTCCGCAGACAAAGAGACCCAGTACTTC.

The genes are TRBV5-5 and TRBJ1-6; no firm D call. The CDR3 is 12 amino acids. V dropped 4 bases and J dropped 6 bases, with 5 bases sitting between them. CDR1 and CDR2 from the germline V gene are SGHKS and YYEKEE (reference sequence). The CDR3 region has the DNA TGTGCCAGCAGCACCAGTAATTCACCCCTCCACTTT. Translating it yields CASSTSNSPLHF.